This T cell receptor (beta chain) emerged from a study of siplizumab effects on memory and regulatory T cells. From germline, CDR1 is SGHDT and CDR2 YYEEEE. V was cut by 0 bases and J by 4 bases, with 12 bases left in between. This CDR3 has 15 residues. Details on this clone: The antigen remains undetermined.

The study, taken as a whole, reports: Both greater diversity than memory cells and a major contribution to the alloresponse seemed to characterize naive T cells. Researchers could map only a minor fraction of alloreactive clones to unstimulated subsets. Whether proliferating Tregs in siplizumab cultures suppress was not functionally confirmed.

Assayed TCR templates numbered about 10^5 for each sample. Produced via immunoSEQ multiplex PCR; TCRdb's table is partial and in-frame only. The repertoire holds about 100,000 clones, with 85% to 95% as singletons. The J gene is TRBJ2-3, the V gene TRBV5-6; D remains unclear. The receptor's source is a human donor in good health. Sequencing was done on a sample of Tregs sorted from blood. The CDR3 sequence is CASSLGGWMADTQYF. In DNA, the CDR3 is TGTGCCAGCAGCTTGGGGGGTTGGATGGCAGATACGCAGTATTTT.